The sample holds one count of the clone carrying this TCR beta chain. From blood CD8+ and CD4+ T cells, TCR beta sequences were generated. In contrast to the negatively isolated CD8+ and CD4+ T cells, TEMRA cells were FACS-enriched. This record comes from a study of CD8 T cells in Susac syndrome. RNA was extracted with the RNeasy kit, and a quantity of roughly 0.45 to 1 ug was reverse transcribed using random hexamers. TCRdb re-called the immunoSEQ multiplex PCR reads with MiXCR, one entry per CDR3 protein. The data contain 200,000 to 250,000 distinct CDR3 sequences, roughly 90% of them seen just once; the ten biggest clones take up around 0.14%. The CDR3 sequence is 17 residues long. V lost 4 bases, J lost 9 bases, and 13 bases stayed unmatched. The germline gives CDR1 SEHNR, CDR2 FQNEAQ (reference sequence).

The rearrangement joins TRBV7-9 to TRBJ2-1, with TRBD2 identical over 12 bases. Sequencing used CD8+ T cells from PBMCs. The clonotype comes from a human donor with multiple sclerosis. The CDR3 sequence: CASSSYVRLAGDGEQFF. CDR3 DNA: TGTGCCAGCAGCTCCTATGTAAGACTAGCGGGAGATGGTGAGCAGTTCTTC.